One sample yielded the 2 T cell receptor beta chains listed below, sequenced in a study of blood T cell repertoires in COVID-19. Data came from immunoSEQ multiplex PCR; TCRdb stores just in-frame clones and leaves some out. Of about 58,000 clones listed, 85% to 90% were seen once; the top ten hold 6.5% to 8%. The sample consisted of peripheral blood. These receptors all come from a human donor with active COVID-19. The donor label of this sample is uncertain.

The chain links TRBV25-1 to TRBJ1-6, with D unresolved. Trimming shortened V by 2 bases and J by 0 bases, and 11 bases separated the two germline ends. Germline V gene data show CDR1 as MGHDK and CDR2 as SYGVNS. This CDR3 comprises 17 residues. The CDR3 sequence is CASSESAVYSYNSPLHF. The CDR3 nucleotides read TGTGCCAGCAGTGAAAGCGCCGTTTACTCCTATAATTCACCCCTCCACTTT.

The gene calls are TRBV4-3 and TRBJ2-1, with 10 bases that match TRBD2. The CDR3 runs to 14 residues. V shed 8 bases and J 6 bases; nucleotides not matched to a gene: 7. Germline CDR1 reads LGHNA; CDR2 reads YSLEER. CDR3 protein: CASASGRASNEQFF. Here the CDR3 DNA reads TGCGCCAGCGCGAGCGGGAGGGCCTCCAATGAGCAGTTCTTC.